A single sample gave rise to the 15 T cell receptor beta chains below, sequenced in a study of cytomegalovirus exposure and HLA in healthy donors. PCR employed 60 Vbeta and 13 Jbeta primers. Clones were read by immunoSEQ multiplex PCR, and TCRdb kept only the in-frame ones, dropping some. The sample records about 150,000 clones, 70% to 80% being singletons. Sequenced material: PBMCs. The receptors here all came from a woman aged 25 to 39 in good health and CMV-seropositive.

This clone was counted once. The chain couples TRBV12-1 to TRBJ2-7; the D call of TRBD2 is as the table states it, not checked on the DNA. TRBV12-1 represents a pseudogene. The CDR3 consists of 15 residues. CDR3 residues: CASSLGCAGAYEQYF. In DNA, the CDR3 is TGTGCCAGCAGCCTCGGCTGCGCGGGGGCCTACGAGCAGTACTTC.

The CDR3 DNA is TGTGCCAGCATCCGAACAGCGGCTTCTGGAAACACCATATATTTT. Its translation is CASIRTAASGNTIYF. This sequence joins TRBV6-1 and TRBJ1-3; D gene unclear. CDR1 and CDR2 (germline): MNHNS, SASEGT. Trimming removed 7 bases from V and 1 base from J, with 14 bases in between. This CDR3 has 15 amino acids.

The chain has TRBV2 and TRBJ2-6; no clear D. Per germline, CDR1 SNHLY and CDR2 FYNNEI. The CDR3 is 15 residues long. Trimming took 0 bases from V and 2 from J, leaving 5 bases between them. The CDR3 here is CASSEALAGANVLTF. The CDR3 DNA reads as TGTGCCAGCAGTGAAGCGCTAGCTGGGGCCAACGTCCTGACTTTC.

This clone was seen a few times. This chain links TRBV14 with TRBJ2-7; D might be TRBD1 (5 bases). The V end lost 3 bases, the J end lost 3 bases, and 9 bases lay between the germline ends. Germline lookup yields CDR1 SGHDN and CDR2 FVKESK. The CDR3 is made up of 13 amino acids. In DNA, the CDR3 is TGTGCCAGCAGCCATAATCAGGGCTACGAGCAGTACTTC. Protein product: CASSHNQGYEQYF.

The rearrangement joins TRBV15 to TRBJ2-7; 13 nucleotides line up with TRBD2. Germline trimming cut 0 bases from V and 2 bases from J; bases unmatched to any gene: 7. CDR1 is LNHNV, CDR2 YYDKDF, per germline (reference sequence). There are 18 residues in the CDR3. DNA for the CDR3: TGTGCCACCAGCAGAGAAGCCCCGACTAGCGGGAGGACCTACGAGCAGTACTTC. Protein: CATSREAPTSGRTYEQYF. Full variable domain (missing parts from reference TRBV15 and TRBJ2-7): DAMVIQNPRYQVTQFGKPVTLSCSQTLNHNVMYWYQQKSSQAPKLLFHYYDKDFNNEADTPDNFQSRRPNTSFCFLDIRSPGLGDTAMYLCATSREAPTSGRTYEQYFGPGTRLTVT.

The rearrangement joins TRBV28 to TRBJ1-2; 9 bases are shared with TRBD1. V lost 5 bases to trimming and J lost 4 bases; unmatched junction nucleotides: 11. The CDR3 is 16 amino acids. CDR1 is MDHEN and CDR2 is SYDVKM in the germline V gene. The CDR3 nucleotides read TGTGCCAGCAGTAATCCCGGGACAGGGACGGGCTATGGCTACACCTTC. The encoded protein is CASSNPGTGTGYGYTF.

This clone has just a few counts. The chain recombines TRBV6-5 with TRBJ2-3; D gene uncertain. The CDR3 runs 13 residues. Trimming took off 5 bases at V and 1 base at J, with 7 bases between the two ends. Germline-derived CDR1 and CDR2 are MNHEY and SVGAGI. The DNA for the CDR3 is TGTGCCAGCAGTCCCCTTCGCACAGATACGCAGTATTTT. The encoded protein is CASSPLRTDTQYF.

V is TRBV15 and J is TRBJ2-3; 7 bases align to TRBD2. Trimming removed 0 bases from V and 5 bases from J; junction bases left unmatched: 5. This CDR3 has 15 amino acids. CDR1 is LNHNV and CDR2 is YYDKDF in the germline V gene (reference sequence). CDR3 sequence (DNA): TGTGCCACCAGCAGAGAGGCGGGAGCAGTAGATACGCAGTATTTT. This codes for CATSREAGAVDTQYF.

The chain carries TRBV27 and TRBJ1-5; TRBD1 agrees at 8 bases. The J segment lost 7 bases and the V segment lost 2 bases, leaving 1 base of the junction unmatched. CDR3 length: 13 residues. Germline loops: CDR1 MNHEY, CDR2 SMNVEV (reference sequence). The chain's CDR3 is CASSLTGGQPQHF. DNA for the CDR3: TGTGCCAGCAGTTTAACAGGGGGACAGCCCCAGCATTTT.

This clone appeared a few times. The chain combines TRBV5-1 with TRBJ2-1; 7 bases agree with TRBD2. This CDR3 contains 17 residues. Trimming at V came to 4 bases and at J to 0 bases, leaving 10 bases not matched to a gene. The V gene's germline CDR1 is SGHRS and CDR2 YFSETQ. In DNA, the CDR3 is TGCGCCAGCAGCCTCTCGGGGGGTTCCCTCTCCTACAATGAGCAGTTCTTC. Amino acid sequence: CASSLSGGSLSYNEQFF. Full variable domain (rest looked up from reference TRBV5-1 and TRBJ2-1): KAGVTQTPRYLIKTRGQQVTLSCSPISGHRSVSWYQQTPGQGLQFLFEYFSETQRNKGNFPGRFSGRQFSNSRSEMNVSTLELGDSALYLCASSLSGGSLSYNEQFFGPGTRLTVL.

This chain's CDR3 is CAWSGPGARGEKLFF. For the CDR3, the DNA is TGTGCCTGGAGTGGACCCGGGGCGCGGGGTGAAAAACTGTTTTTT. This chain joins TRBV30 and TRBJ1-4; possible D gene TRBD1, 5 bases. V was clipped by 1 base and J by 7 bases, with 16 bases between them. The germline V gene encodes CDR1 GTSNPN and CDR2 SVGIG (reference sequence). The CDR3 extends over 15 amino acids.

The table lists this clone with a few counts. The rearrangement links TRBV19 to TRBJ2-7; weak D call: TRBD1 (6 bases). The CDR3 is made up of 14 amino acids. Deletions cut 3 bases from V and 2 bases from J, with 11 bases between. CDR1 is LNHDA, CDR2 SQIVND, per germline (reference sequence). Here the CDR3 reads CASSISPGAYEQYF. CDR3 sequence (DNA): TGTGCCAGTAGTATCTCCCCAGGGGCCTACGAGCAGTACTTC.

The table lists this clone with a few counts. The gene calls are TRBV10-3 and TRBJ2-1, with D tentatively TRBD2 (5 bases). Trimming stripped 6 bases from V and 0 bases from J, with 15 bases between. CDR3 length: 16 amino acids. The V gene's germline CDR1 is ENHRY and CDR2 SYGVKD. CDR3 residues: CAISSKGGSSYNEQFF. The CDR3 DNA reads as TGTGCCATCAGCTCCAAGGGTGGGAGCTCCTACAATGAGCAGTTCTTC.

V usage is TRBV19 and J usage is TRBJ2-3, with 10 bases that match TRBD1. CDR3 length equals 15 residues. J lost 2 bases, V lost 6 bases, and 5 bases had no gene match. Germline V gene sequence: CDR1 LNHDA, CDR2 SQIVND (reference sequence). DNA for the CDR3: TGTGCCAGTAGCCGACAGGGGGCGCCCACAGATACGCAGTATTTT. It is translated as CASSRQGAPTDTQYF.

The chain combines TRBV2 with TRBJ2-5; 7 bases are shared with TRBD1. V lost 6 bases and J lost 4; bases outside the gene matches: 14. The CDR3 contains 16 residues. Germline CDR1 and CDR2: SNHLY and FYNNEI. The CDR3 DNA sequence: TGTGCCAGCAGAACATCGGGCGCAGGGGGTCGAGAGACCCAGTACTTC. Its protein is CASRTSGAGGRETQYF.